These 32 T cell receptor beta chains were sequenced from one sample in a study of molecular identifiers for immune sequencing clone quantification. TCRdb analysed the PCR reads with MiXCR anew, one entry per CDR3 protein. Among roughly 300,000 distinct CDR3 sequences listed, about 23% were seen once. The sequencing input was naive CD8+ T cells from blood, with Jurkat cell RNA spiked in. Subset given: FACS-sorted CD8+CD4-CCR7+CD45RA+ naive T cells. These receptors came from a human donor in good health. Some libraries in this study had Jurkat cell RNA spiked in.

The chain combines TRBV15 with TRBJ1-1; D is unresolved. V lost 0 bases, J lost 5 bases, and 4 bases lay in between. CDR1 is LNHNV, CDR2 YYDKDF, per germline (reference sequence). This CDR3 has 12 residues. CDR3 sequence: CATSRDGTEAFF. The CDR3 region has the DNA TGTGCCACCAGCAGAGACGGGACTGAAGCTTTCTTT.

The chain combines TRBV23-1 with TRBJ2-3, with a possible D match to TRBD1 (5 bases). TRBV23-1 belongs to the ORF category, with a function that is uncertain. This CDR3 comprises 19 residues. V was pared by 6 bases and J by 4 bases, with 29 bases between. This CDR3 reads CASRQTLNIGHPCADTQYF. In nucleotides, the CDR3 is TGCGCCAGCAGGCAGACACTGAATATTGGACACCCCTGCGCAGATACGCAGTATTTT.

The table lists this clonotype with a few counts. The rearrangement joins TRBV30 to TRBJ2-5; the D is unclear. CDR1 and CDR2 from the germline V gene are GTSNPN and SVGIG (reference sequence). Trimming took 3 bases from V and 5 from J, leaving 13 bases between them. This CDR3 contains 13 residues. This chain's CDR3 is CAWSADIGETQYF. The CDR3 DNA reads TGTGCCTGGAGCGCCGATATTGGGGAGACCCAGTACTTC.

The genes are TRBV19 and TRBJ2-1; no clear D. The CDR3 length is 16 residues. CDR1 LNHDA and CDR2 SQIVND come from the germline V gene (reference sequence). The V gene lost 1 base and the J gene lost 0 bases, with 10 bases spanning the gap. In DNA form, the CDR3 reads TGTGCCAGTAGTATAGGCGGTCCAAGCTCCTACAATGAGCAGTTCTTC. It is translated as CASSIGGPSSYNEQFF. The whole variable domain, remainder taken from reference TRBV19 and TRBJ2-1, is DGGITQSPKYLFRKEGQNVTLSCEQNLNHDAMYWYRQDPGQGLRLIYYSQIVNDFQKGDIAEGYSVSREKKESFPLTVTSAQKNPTAFYLCASSIGGPSSYNEQFFGPGTRLTVL.

The genes are TRBV7-9 and TRBJ2-7; D might be TRBD1 or TRBD2, each matching 5 bases. Germline CDR1 SEHNR, CDR2 FQNEAQ (reference sequence). Trimming shortened V by 5 bases and J by 1 base, and 18 bases separated the two germline ends. There are 16 residues in the CDR3. DNA for the CDR3: TGTGCCAGCAGCCTCGGTATGGGGGTAGGTTCCTACGAGCAGTACTTC. Translated: CASSLGMGVGSYEQYF.

This clonotype was seen repeatedly, ten times or more. The chain employs TRBV6-1 and TRBJ2-7; a possible D gene is TRBD2 (5 bases). The CDR3 is 13 residues long. The ends were cut back, 7 bases at V and 1 base at J, with 11 bases in the middle. From germline, CDR1 is MNHNS and CDR2 SASEGT. The chain's CDR3 is CASNYRGSYEQYF. CDR3 nucleotides: TGTGCCAGCAACTATCGGGGATCCTACGAGCAGTACTTC.

In its sample, this clonotype was seen many times. This chain's CDR3 is CSAREGQGYEQYF. Here the CDR3 DNA reads TGCAGTGCTAGAGAGGGACAGGGATACGAGCAGTACTTC. The gene calls are TRBV20-1 and TRBJ2-7; TRBD1 matches 9 bases. Trimming cost V 0 bases and J 4 bases; bases outside gene matches: 1. Per germline, CDR1 DFQATT and CDR2 SNEGSKA (reference sequence). The CDR3 is 13 residues long.

This clonotype is a singleton in its sample. A much more abundant neighbour one base away suggests this may be a read error. This chain joins TRBV19 and TRBJ1-2; possible D gene TRBD1, 5 bases. The CDR3 extends over 13 amino acids. Germline V CDR1 and CDR2: LNHDA, SQIVND (reference sequence). V was clipped by 5 bases and J by 8 bases, with 15 bases between them. The CDR3: CASSYNRDLGYTF. In nucleotides, the CDR3 is TGTGCCAGTAGTTATAACCGGGACCTAGGCTACACCTTC. Full variable domain (remainder filled in from reference TRBV19 and TRBJ1-2): DGGITQSPKYLFRKEGQNVTLSCEQNLNHDAMYWYRQDPGQGLRLIYYSQIVNDFQKGDIAEGYSVSREKKESFPLTVTSAQKNPTAFYLCASSYNRDLGYTFGSGTRLTVV.

Comment on this clonotype: Because the CDR3 is missing its conserved closing phenylalanine or tryptophan, this is likely a read error. J is TRBJ1-6 and V is TRBV10-3; D unclear. V was trimmed by 2 bases and J by 0 bases, leaving 5 bases between them. Looked up from germline, CDR1 is ENHRY and CDR2 is SYGVKD. CDR3 size: 15 residues. The DNA for the CDR3 is TGTGCCATCAGTGAGGAGAGCTCCTATAATTCACCCCTCCACTCT. This sequence encodes CAISEESSYNSPLHS.

The chain couples TRBV7-9 to TRBJ2-7; D possibly corresponds to TRBD1 (6 bases). The V gene's germline CDR1 is SEHNR and CDR2 FQNEAQ (reference sequence). This CDR3 region has 17 residues. Trimming took 1 base from V and 4 from J, leaving 20 bases between them. Here the CDR3 reads CASSLDFKAGAVYEQYF. The CDR3 DNA sequence: TGTGCCAGCAGCTTAGACTTTAAGGCAGGGGCGGTATACGAGCAGTACTTC.

This clonotype has just a few counts. The chain links TRBV9 to TRBJ2-7, with 8 bases aligning to TRBD2. The V segment lost 0 bases and the J segment 2 bases; nucleotides outside the gene matches: 4. The CDR3 sequence is 15 residues long. Germline loops: CDR1 SGDLS, CDR2 YYNGEE. The CDR3, as DNA: TGTGCCAGCAGCGTAGCGGGAGGGATGACCTACGAGCAGTACTTC. Protein sequence: CASSVAGGMTYEQYF.

With regard to this clonotype: A much larger clone lies one base from this, so it may be a read error. The rearrangement joins TRBV3-1 to TRBJ2-3; no definite D call. Germline CDR1 LGHDT, CDR2 YNNKEL (reference sequence). CDR3 length: 13 residues. V lost 7 bases and J 8 bases, leaving 16 bases between the germline ends. The CDR3 DNA reads TGTGCCAGCAAAGGCCTGGGCGAAGCTACGCAGTATTTT. The encoded protein is CASKGLGEATQYF.

This clonotype was seen repeatedly, ten times or more. This chain links TRBV7-9 with TRBJ2-2, with 13 bases fitting TRBD2. J gave up 6 bases and V 4 bases, and 8 bases lay outside the gene matches. This CDR3 spans 17 amino acids. Germline CDR1 reads SEHNR; CDR2 reads FQNEAQ (reference sequence). Here the CDR3 reads CASSSSTSGRAPGELFF. CDR3 in DNA: TGTGCCAGCAGCTCCTCAACTAGCGGGAGGGCCCCCGGGGAGCTGTTTTTT.

The sample holds many counts of this clonotype. The chain uses TRBV9 and TRBJ2-3; D gene ambiguous. Germline CDR1 SGDLS, CDR2 YYNGEE. V was pared by 7 bases and J by 0 bases, with 15 bases between. CDR3 size: 15 residues. CDR3 DNA: TGTGCCAGCGAGCGAGGAGCCTCCAGCACAGATACGCAGTATTTT. Protein: CASERGASSTDTQYF.

This clonotype occurred many times. V gene TRBV6-5 combines with J gene TRBJ2-7, with D perhaps TRBD1 or TRBD2 (5 bases each). Trimming took off 11 bases at V and 3 bases at J, with 17 bases between the two ends. The CDR3 covers 13 residues. Germline V lookup: CDR1 MNHEY, CDR2 SVGAGI. CDR3 coding DNA: TGTGCCGCCGGTGGGACGGAAGTCTACGAGCAGTACTTC. It is translated as CAAGGTEVYEQYF.

This chain links TRBV7-9 with TRBJ2-3; 8 bases fit TRBD1. This CDR3 has 15 residues. Germline V gene sequence: CDR1 SEHNR, CDR2 FQNEAQ (reference sequence). With 4 bases clipped from V and 4 bases from J, the junction kept 7 bases outside the gene matches. The CDR3 loop reads CASSSGQGLADTQYF. CDR3 nucleotide sequence: TGTGCCAGCAGCTCAGGACAGGGCCTCGCAGATACGCAGTATTTT. The whole variable domain, remainder taken from reference TRBV7-9 and TRBJ2-3, is DTGVSQNPRHKITKRGQNVTFRCDPISEHNRLYWYRQTLGQGPEFLTYFQNEAQLEKSRLLSDRFSAERPKGSFSTLEIQRTEQGDSAMYLCASSSGQGLADTQYFGPGTRLTVL.

This clonotype came up many times. This chain links TRBV7-9 with TRBJ1-1; TRBD1 might be the D (5 bases). Trimming stripped 6 bases from V and 4 bases from J, with 9 bases between. The CDR3 spans 12 residues. Germline V lookup: CDR1 SEHNR, CDR2 FQNEAQ (reference sequence). CDR3 sequence: CASRTTGTEAFF. For the CDR3, the DNA is TGTGCCAGCAGGACCACAGGCACTGAAGCTTTCTTT. Filled out from reference TRBV7-9 and TRBJ1-1, the complete variable domain reads DTGVSQNPRHKITKRGQNVTFRCDPISEHNRLYWYRQTLGQGPEFLTYFQNEAQLEKSRLLSDRFSAERPKGSFSTLEIQRTEQGDSAMYLCASRTTGTEAFFGQGTRLTVV.

This clonotype occurred many times. The V and J genes are TRBV7-2 and TRBJ2-7; maybe TRBD2 (6 bases). Trimming left V 5 bases short and J 4 bases short, with 21 bases between. The CDR3 extends over 16 amino acids. Germline-derived CDR1 and CDR2 are SGHTA and FQGNSA. CDR3 protein: CASSGYSGQSGYEQYF. CDR3 nucleotide sequence: TGTGCCAGCAGCGGATATAGCGGCCAAAGCGGGTACGAGCAGTACTTC.

The chain carries TRBV6-2 or TRBV6-3 and TRBJ2-3; 9 nucleotides match TRBD2. J lost 4 bases, V lost 2 bases, and 1 base had no gene match. This CDR3 comprises 14 residues. The germline V gene has CDR1 MNHEY and CDR2 SVGEGT. The CDR3 spells CASSYAGGADTQYF. The DNA of the CDR3 is TGTGCCAGCAGTTACGCGGGAGGGGCAGATACGCAGTATTTT.

Concerning this clonotype: Given a much more abundant clone one base away, this may be a read error. The CDR3 region is CASSPRRAYNEQLF. CDR3 DNA sequence: TGCGCCAGCAGCCCCCGGAGAGCCTACAATGAGCAGCTCTTC. The V gene is TRBV5-1, the J gene TRBJ2-1; D uncertain. This CDR3 has 14 residues. Germline CDR1 reads SGHRS; CDR2 reads YFSETQ.

As regards this clonotype: One end of the junction does not line up with germline, which may come from a read error. The chain links TRBV5-3 to TRBJ2-7; the match to TRBD2 covers 10 bases. TRBV5-3 is an ORF; its function is uncertain. The CDR3 covers 15 residues. CDR3 sequence (DNA): TGTGCCAGCCGCTTGGTCCCTAGCGGGGGCTACGAGCCGTACTTC. It codes for CASRLVPSGGYEPYF.

This clonotype was counted only a few times. The rearrangement links TRBV3-1 to TRBJ1-6, with unresolved D. V lost 2 bases and J 6 bases, leaving 5 bases between the germline ends. Germline loops: CDR1 LGHDT, CDR2 YNNKEL (reference sequence). The CDR3 loop spans 13 amino acids. CDR3 coding DNA: TGTGCCAGCAGCCAATCGGTTAATTCACCCCTCCACTTT. It specifies CASSQSVNSPLHF.

The V call is TRBV7-2, the J call TRBJ2-1, with TRBD2 as a possible D gene (5 bases). The CDR3 sequence is 15 residues long. Per germline, CDR1 SGHTA and CDR2 FQGNSA. The ends were cut back, 5 bases at V and 0 bases at J, with 11 bases in the middle. CDR3 protein: CASSVLGSSYNEQFF. In DNA form, the CDR3 reads TGTGCCAGCAGCGTATTGGGGAGCTCCTACAATGAGCAGTTCTTC.

This clonotype has a handful of counts. The J gene is TRBJ1-1, the V gene TRBV5-1; D uncertain. Trimming took 4 bases from V and 4 from J, leaving 11 bases between them. This CDR3 is 13 amino acids long. The germline V gene has CDR1 SGHRS and CDR2 YFSETQ. DNA for the CDR3: TGCGCCAGCAGCGTTTCGTTCGGCACTGAAGCTTTCTTT. Translated: CASSVSFGTEAFF. Filled out from reference TRBV5-1 and TRBJ1-1, the complete variable domain reads KAGVTQTPRYLIKTRGQQVTLSCSPISGHRSVSWYQQTPGQGLQFLFEYFSETQRNKGNFPGRFSGRQFSNSRSEMNVSTLELGDSALYLCASSVSFGTEAFFGQGTRLTVV.

In this sample, this clonotype turned up many times. This chain links TRBV10-3 with TRBJ2-7, with a possible D match to TRBD2 (6 bases). The CDR3 is made up of 12 amino acids. Trimming stripped 8 bases from V and 3 bases from J, with 11 bases between. The germline CDR1 and CDR2 sequences are ENHRY and SYGVKD. The CDR3 loop is CAIADGGYEQYF. The CDR3 DNA is TGTGCCATCGCTGACGGGGGCTACGAGCAGTACTTC.

This chain joins TRBV4-3 and TRBJ2-7; D gene ambiguous. V dropped 0 bases and J dropped 0 bases, with 9 bases sitting between them. The germline V gene has CDR1 LGHNA and CDR2 YSLEER. The CDR3 loop spans 15 amino acids. CDR3 residues: CASSQDLQSSYEQYF. DNA for the CDR3: TGCGCCAGCAGCCAAGATCTCCAATCCTCCTACGAGCAGTACTTC.

About this clonotype itself: Likely a read error: the CDR3 ends without its conserved phenylalanine or tryptophan. The chain employs TRBV6-5 and TRBJ1-5, with a possible D match to TRBD1 (6 bases). The germline V gene has CDR1 MNHEY and CDR2 SVGAGI. There are 15 residues in the CDR3. CDR3: CASRTGLNSNQRQHV. The CDR3 bases are TGTGCCAGCAGAACAGGGTTAAATAGCAATCAGCGCCAGCATGTT.

With respect to this clonotype: The germline gene is not matched at one end of the junction; a read error may be the cause. The V gene is TRBV6-2 or TRBV6-3, the J gene TRBJ2-1, with D perhaps TRBD1 or TRBD2 (5 bases each). Germline CDR1 and CDR2: MNHEY and SVGEGT. This CDR3 region has 13 residues. The CDR3 loop is CASGQGPINEQLF. The CDR3 DNA reads as TGTGCCAGCGGCCAGGGACCTATCAATGAGCAGCTCTTC.

This clonotype was seen a handful of times. The chain has TRBV4-2 and TRBJ2-1, with D perhaps matching TRBD1 (6 bases). V was shortened by 1 base and J by 8 bases, with 9 bases between the two germline ends. The CDR3 is 13 amino acids. Per the germline V gene, CDR1 is LGHNA and CDR2 is YNFKEQ. This CDR3 is CASSQGRGDEQFF. The CDR3 coding sequence is TGTGCCAGCAGCCAAGGCAGGGGCGATGAGCAGTTCTTC.

This clonotype turned up a few times. The V and J genes are TRBV6-2 or TRBV6-3 and TRBJ2-1; tentative D call: TRBD2 (6 bases). Trimming removed 6 bases from V and 1 base from J, with 22 bases in between. There are 18 residues in the CDR3. Germline CDR1 MNHEY, CDR2 SVGEGT. The DNA for the CDR3 is TGTGCCAGCAGGCCACGAAAACCCGGGACTGTATCCTACAATGAGCAGTTCTTC. This sequence encodes CASRPRKPGTVSYNEQFF.

This clonotype was picked up many times. The J gene is TRBJ2-7, the V gene TRBV11-2; D remains ambiguous. Germline assignment: CDR1 SGHAT and CDR2 FQNNGV. The CDR3 extends over 15 amino acids. The V gene lost 0 bases and the J gene lost 4 bases, with 13 bases spanning the gap. CDR3 sequence: CASSLERPAEYEQYF. The DNA for the CDR3 is TGTGCCAGCAGCTTAGAGCGTCCGGCGGAATACGAGCAGTACTTC.

J is TRBJ2-7 and V is TRBV6-2 or TRBV6-3; 9 positions match TRBD2. The trim removed 3 bases at V and 4 bases at J, leaving 16 bases unmatched. The V gene's germline CDR1 is MNHEY and CDR2 SVGEGT. The CDR3 consists of 18 residues. The CDR3 sequence is CASSYPPGRGRARYEQYF. CDR3 sequence (DNA): TGTGCCAGCAGTTATCCCCCGGGCCGCGGGAGGGCCAGGTACGAGCAGTACTTC.